This TCR beta chain emerged from a study of T cells expressing NK-cell markers. CDR3 length: 17 amino acids. Germline values: CDR1 SGHVS, CDR2 FQNEAQ. Findings and limits, study-wide: The study found dominant NKG2C+ clonotypes at roughly 1.0-7.0% of CD8+ T cells in several donors.

Production of TCR beta cDNA relied on 5'RACE template switching with UMIs. One entry per CDR3 protein, without DNA, is what TCRdb gives after re-calling the 5' RACE reads. With roughly 380,000 distinct CDR3 sequences in the sample, the ten largest clones hold 5.2%. A note on this clonotype: The antigen is not known.

The sample taken for sequencing was blood T cells: a sorted CD56 or NKG2C T cell subset, CD4+ or CD8+ T cells, or bulk PBMC T cells (not recorded which). This receptor was identified in a man aged 18-70 years in good health. This chain joins TRBV7-8 and TRBJ1-6; no DNA is available, so the TRBD1 call from TCRdb remains unchecked. CDR3 in amino acids: CASSKLGQGLRNSPLHF.